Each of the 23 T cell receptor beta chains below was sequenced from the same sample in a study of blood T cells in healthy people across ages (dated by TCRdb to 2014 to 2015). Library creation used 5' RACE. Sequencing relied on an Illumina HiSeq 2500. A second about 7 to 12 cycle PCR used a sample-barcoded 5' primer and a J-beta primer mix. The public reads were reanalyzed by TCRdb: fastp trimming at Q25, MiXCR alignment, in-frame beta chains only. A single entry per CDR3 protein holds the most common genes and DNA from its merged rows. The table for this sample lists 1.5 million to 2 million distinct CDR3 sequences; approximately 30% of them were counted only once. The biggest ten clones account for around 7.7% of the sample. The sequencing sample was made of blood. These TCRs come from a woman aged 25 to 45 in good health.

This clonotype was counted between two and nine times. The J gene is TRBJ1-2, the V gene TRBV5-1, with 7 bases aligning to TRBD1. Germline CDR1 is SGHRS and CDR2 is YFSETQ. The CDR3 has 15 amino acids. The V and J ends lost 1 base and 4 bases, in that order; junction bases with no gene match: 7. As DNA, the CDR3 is TGCGCCAGCAGCTTGCCTACAGGGGTGAGCTATGGCTACACCTTC. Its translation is CASSLPTGVSYGYTF.

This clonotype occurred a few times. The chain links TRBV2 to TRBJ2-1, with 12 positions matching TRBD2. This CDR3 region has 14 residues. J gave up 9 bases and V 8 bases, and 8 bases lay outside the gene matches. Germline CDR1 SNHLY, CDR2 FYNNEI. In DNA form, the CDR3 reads TGTGCCAGCCTACCGGGACTAGCGGGTATTGAGCAGTTCTTC. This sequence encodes CASLPGLAGIEQFF.

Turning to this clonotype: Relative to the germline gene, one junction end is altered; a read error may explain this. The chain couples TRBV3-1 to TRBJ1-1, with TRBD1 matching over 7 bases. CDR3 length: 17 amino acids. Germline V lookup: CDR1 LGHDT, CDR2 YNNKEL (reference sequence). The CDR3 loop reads CVSSQGSQQGVNTEAFF. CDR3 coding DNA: TGTGTCAGCAGCCAAGGATCTCAGCAGGGGGTGAACACTGAAGCTTTCTTT. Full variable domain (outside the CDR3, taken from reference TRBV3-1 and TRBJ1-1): DTAVSQTPKYLVTQMGNDKSIKCEQNLGHDTMYWYKQDSKKFLKIMFSYNNKELIINETVPNRFSPKSPDKAHLNLHINSLELGDSAVYFCVSSQGSQQGVNTEAFFGQGTRLTVV.

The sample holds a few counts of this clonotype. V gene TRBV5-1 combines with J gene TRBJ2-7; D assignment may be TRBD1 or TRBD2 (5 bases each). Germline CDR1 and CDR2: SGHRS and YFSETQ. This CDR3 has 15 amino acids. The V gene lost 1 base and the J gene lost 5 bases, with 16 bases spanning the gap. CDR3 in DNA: TGCGCCAGCAGCTTGTTCGCCGGGTTGGGGGACGAGCAGTACTTC. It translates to CASSLFAGLGDEQYF.

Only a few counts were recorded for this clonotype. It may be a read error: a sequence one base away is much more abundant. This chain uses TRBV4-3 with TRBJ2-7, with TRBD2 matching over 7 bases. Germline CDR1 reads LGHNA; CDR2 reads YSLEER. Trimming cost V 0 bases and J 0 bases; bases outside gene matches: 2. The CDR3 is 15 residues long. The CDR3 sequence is CASSQEAGVSYEQYF. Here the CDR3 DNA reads TGCGCCAGCAGCCAAGAGGCGGGGGTCTCCTACGAGCAGTACTTC.

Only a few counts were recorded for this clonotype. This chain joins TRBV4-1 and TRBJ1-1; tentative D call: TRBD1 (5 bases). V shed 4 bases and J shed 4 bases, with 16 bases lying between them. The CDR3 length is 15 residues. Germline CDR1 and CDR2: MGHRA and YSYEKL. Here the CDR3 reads CASSPFGGVATEAFF. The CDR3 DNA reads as TGCGCCAGCAGCCCCTTTGGGGGGGTTGCCACTGAAGCTTTCTTT.

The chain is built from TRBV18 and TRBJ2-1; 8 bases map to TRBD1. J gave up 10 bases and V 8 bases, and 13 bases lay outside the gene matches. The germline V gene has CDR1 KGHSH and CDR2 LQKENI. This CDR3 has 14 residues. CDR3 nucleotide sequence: TGTGCCAGCATTACCGGACAGGGTTTGGGGGAGCAGTTCTTC. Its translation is CASITGQGLGEQFF.

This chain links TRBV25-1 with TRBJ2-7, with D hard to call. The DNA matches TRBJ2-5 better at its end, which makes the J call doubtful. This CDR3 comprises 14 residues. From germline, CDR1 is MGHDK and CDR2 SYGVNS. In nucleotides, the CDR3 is TGTGCCAGCAAACCCTCAGCCGGGCAGGAGACCCAGTACTTC. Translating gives CASKPSAGQETQYF.

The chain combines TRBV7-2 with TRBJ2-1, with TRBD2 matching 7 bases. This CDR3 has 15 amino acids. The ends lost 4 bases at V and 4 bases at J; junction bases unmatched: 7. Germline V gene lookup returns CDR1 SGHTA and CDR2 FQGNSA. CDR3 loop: CASSSASGSYNEQFF. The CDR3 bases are TGTGCCAGCAGCTCTGCTAGCGGTTCTTACAATGAGCAGTTCTTC. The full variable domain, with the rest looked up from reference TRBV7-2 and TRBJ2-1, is GAGVSQSPSNKVTEKGKDVELRCDPISGHTALYWYRQSLGQGLEFLIYFQGNSAPDKSGLPSDRFSAERTGGSVSTLTIQRTQQEDSAVYLCASSSASGSYNEQFFGPGTRLTVL.

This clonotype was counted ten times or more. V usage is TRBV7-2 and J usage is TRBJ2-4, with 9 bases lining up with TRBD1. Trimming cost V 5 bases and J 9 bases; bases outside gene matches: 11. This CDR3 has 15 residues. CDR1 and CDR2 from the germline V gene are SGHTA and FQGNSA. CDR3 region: CASSPTTGGLGIQYF. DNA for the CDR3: TGTGCCAGCAGCCCTACGACAGGGGGGCTCGGCATTCAGTACTTC.

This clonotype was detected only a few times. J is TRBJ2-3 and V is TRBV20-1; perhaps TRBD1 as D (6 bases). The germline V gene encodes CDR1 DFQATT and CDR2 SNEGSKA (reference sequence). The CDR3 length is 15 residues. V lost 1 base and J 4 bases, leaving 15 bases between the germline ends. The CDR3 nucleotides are TGCAGTGCTAGAGTGCCCGGGACAACCGCAGATACGCAGTATTTT. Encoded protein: CSARVPGTTADTQYF.

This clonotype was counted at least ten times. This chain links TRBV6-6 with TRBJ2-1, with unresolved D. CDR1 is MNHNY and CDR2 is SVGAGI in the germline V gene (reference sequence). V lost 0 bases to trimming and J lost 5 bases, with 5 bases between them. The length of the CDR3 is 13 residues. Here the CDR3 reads CASSYSTHNEQFF. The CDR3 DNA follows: TGTGCCAGCAGTTACTCTACTCACAATGAGCAGTTCTTC.

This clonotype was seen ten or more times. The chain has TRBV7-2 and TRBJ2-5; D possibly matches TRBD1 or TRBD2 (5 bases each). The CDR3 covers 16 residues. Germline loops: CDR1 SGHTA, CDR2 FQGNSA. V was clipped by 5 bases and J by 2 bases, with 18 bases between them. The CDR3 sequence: CASSPSTGTAQETQYF. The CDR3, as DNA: TGTGCCAGCAGCCCAAGCACCGGGACGGCTCAAGAGACCCAGTACTTC.

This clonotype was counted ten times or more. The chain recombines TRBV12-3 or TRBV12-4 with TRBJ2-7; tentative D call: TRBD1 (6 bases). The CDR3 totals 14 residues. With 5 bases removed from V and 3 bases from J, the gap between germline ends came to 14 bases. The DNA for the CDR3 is TGTGCCAGCAGTAGGACAGACGGGTACTACGAGCAGTACTTC. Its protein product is CASSRTDGYYEQYF.

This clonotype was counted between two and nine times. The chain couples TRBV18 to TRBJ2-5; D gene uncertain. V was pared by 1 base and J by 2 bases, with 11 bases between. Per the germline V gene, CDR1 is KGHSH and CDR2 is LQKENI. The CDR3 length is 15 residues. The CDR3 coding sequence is TGTGCCAGCTCACCACAACTCCGGGCACAAGAGACCCAGTACTTC. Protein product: CASSPQLRAQETQYF.

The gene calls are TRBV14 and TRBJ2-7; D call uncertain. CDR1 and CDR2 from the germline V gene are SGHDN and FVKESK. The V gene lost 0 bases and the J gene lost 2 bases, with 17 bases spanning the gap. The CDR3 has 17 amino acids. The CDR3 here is CASSQDRLGGTPYEQYF. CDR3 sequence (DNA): TGTGCCAGCAGCCAAGATCGTCTGGGCGGAACTCCCTACGAGCAGTACTTC. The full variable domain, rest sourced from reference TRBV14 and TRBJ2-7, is EAGVTQFPSHSVIEKGQTVTLRCDPISGHDNLYWYRRVMGKEIKFLLHFVKESKQDESGMPNNRFLAERTGGTYSTLKVQPAELEDSGVYFCASSQDRLGGTPYEQYFGPGTRLTVT.

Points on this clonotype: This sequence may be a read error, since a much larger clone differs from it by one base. For the CDR3, the DNA is TGTGCCAGCAGCTTAGAGCCCCCCCTACTACAGGGGAAAGGGGAGCAGTTCTTC. This gives the protein CASSLEPPLLQGKGEQFF. V and J are TRBV7-6 and TRBJ2-1; 7 nucleotides line up with TRBD1. The CDR3 has 18 amino acids. Unmatched junction bases numbered 19, after V lost 1 base and J lost 10 bases. The germline V gene has CDR1 SGHVS and CDR2 FNYEAQ. Full variable domain (rest looked up from reference TRBV7-6 and TRBJ2-1): GAGVSQSPRYKVTKRGQDVALRCDPISGHVSLYWYRQALGQGPEFLTYFNYEAQQDKSGLPNDRFSAERPEGSISTLTIQRTEQRDSAMYRCASSLEPPLLQGKGEQFFGPGTRLTVL.

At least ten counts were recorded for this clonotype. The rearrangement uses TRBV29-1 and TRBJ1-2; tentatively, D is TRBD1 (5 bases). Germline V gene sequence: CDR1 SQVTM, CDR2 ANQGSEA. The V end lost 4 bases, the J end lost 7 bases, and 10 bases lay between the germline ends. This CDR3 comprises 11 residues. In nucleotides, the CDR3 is TGCAGCGTTGCAGGGACTGGTGGCTACACCTTC. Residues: CSVAGTGGYTF.

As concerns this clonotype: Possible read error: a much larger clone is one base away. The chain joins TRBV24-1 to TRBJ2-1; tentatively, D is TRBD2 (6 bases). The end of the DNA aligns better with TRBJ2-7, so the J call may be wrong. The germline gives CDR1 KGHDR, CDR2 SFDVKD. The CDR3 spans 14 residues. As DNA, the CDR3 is TGTGCCACCAGTGGTGGAGCGGGTAACAATGAGCAGTACTTC. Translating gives CATSGGAGNNEQYF.

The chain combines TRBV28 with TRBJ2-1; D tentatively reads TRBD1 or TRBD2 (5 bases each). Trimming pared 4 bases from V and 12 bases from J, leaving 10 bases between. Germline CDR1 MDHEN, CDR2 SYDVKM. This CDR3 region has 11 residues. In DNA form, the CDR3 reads TGTGCCAGCAGTTGGGAGAGGGGGCAGTTCTTC. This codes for CASSWERGQFF. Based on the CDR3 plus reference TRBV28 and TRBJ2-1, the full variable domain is DVKVTQSSRYLVKRTGEKVFLECVQDMDHENMFWYRQDPGLGLRLIYFSYDVKMKEKGDIPEGYSVSREKKERFSLILESASTNQTSMYLCASSWERGQFFGPGTRLTVL.

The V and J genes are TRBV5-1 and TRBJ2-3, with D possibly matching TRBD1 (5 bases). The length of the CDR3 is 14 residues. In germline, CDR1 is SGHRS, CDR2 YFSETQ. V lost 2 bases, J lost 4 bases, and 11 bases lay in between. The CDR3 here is CASSLQDPADTQYF. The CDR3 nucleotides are TGCGCCAGCAGCTTACAGGATCCCGCAGATACGCAGTATTTT.

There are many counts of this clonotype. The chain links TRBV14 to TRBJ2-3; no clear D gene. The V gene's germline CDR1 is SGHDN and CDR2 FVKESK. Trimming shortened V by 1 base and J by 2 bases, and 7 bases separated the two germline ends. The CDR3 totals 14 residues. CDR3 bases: TGTGCCAGCAGCCAAGTAACCTCCACAGATACGCAGTATTTT. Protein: CASSQVTSTDTQYF.

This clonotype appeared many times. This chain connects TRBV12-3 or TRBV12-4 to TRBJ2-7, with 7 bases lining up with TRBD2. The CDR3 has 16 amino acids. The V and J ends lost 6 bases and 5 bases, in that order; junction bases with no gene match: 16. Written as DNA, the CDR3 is TGTGCCAGCAGCTCTCAAAGCGGGGCACACTTCAACGAGCAGTACTTC. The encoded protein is CASSSQSGAHFNEQYF.